This T cell receptor (beta chain) comes out of a study of CD8 T cells in ankylosing spondylitis. This clonotype was counted ten times or more. Germline lookup yields CDR1 SGDLS and CDR2 YYNGEE. V was shortened by 0 bases and J by 4 bases, with 8 bases between the two germline ends. This CDR3 is built from 14 residues. MiXCR, applied by TCRdb to the 5' RACE reads, yields one record per CDR3 protein. The repertoire holds approximately 24,000 distinct CDR3 sequences, with 2.5% to 3% as singletons. The chain employs TRBV9 and TRBJ2-1; D possibly corresponds to TRBD2 (6 bases). The sample comprised blood, either unsorted or a sorted T cell fraction (not recorded which). This sequence was found in a female donor with ankylosing spondylitis or in good health (not recorded which). The CDR3 loop is CASSVGGTYNEQFF. For the CDR3, the DNA is TGTGCCAGCAGCGTAGGCGGGACTTACAATGAGCAGTTCTTC.